Reported below is one TCR beta chain. Its antigen is as yet unknown. Per germline, CDR1 MNHNS and CDR2 SASEGT. The CDR3 length is 12 residues. V was clipped by 8 bases and J by 9 bases, with 14 bases between them. This specimen belongs to a study of OX40 agonist ivuxolimab in advanced cancers. Across the whole study: People who had prior anti-PD-1, anti-PD-L1 or anti-CTLA-4 therapy could take part, and 40% had some. Whole-study findings and limits: Expanded clones were, on average, more numerous in CD8+ T cells than in CD4+. Nonresponders included some who also had low normalized T-cell clonal expansion.

Only in-frame clones appear in the TCRdb table, and some are missing; sequencing was by immunoSEQ multiplex PCR. Among approximately 50,000 clones listed, roughly nine tenths were seen once. The chain couples TRBV6-1 to TRBJ1-5; tentatively, D is TRBD1 (6 bases). This TCR was recovered from an adult with an advanced solid tumor such as melanoma, head and neck, liver or kidney cancer. The sequencing used CD4+ or CD8+ T cells sorted from blood, collected in a trial of the OX40 agonist ivuxolimab. CDR3 protein: CASQRGDWPQHF. The DNA for the CDR3 is TGTGCCAGCCAGAGGGGGGACTGGCCCCAGCATTTT.